The text below deals with one TCR beta chain. The data are from a study of shared clonotypes between healthy human individuals. The V and J ends lost 6 bases and 6 bases, in that order; junction bases with no gene match: 6. Germline CDR1 and CDR2: LNHDA and SQIVND (reference sequence). The CDR3 spans 15 residues. Ten immunoSEQ deep assay plates were used to sequence unsorted PBMC DNA. Sequencing used immunoSEQ multiplex PCR; TCRdb keeps in-frame clones, though not all of them. The sample carries approximately 500,000 clones, 79% recorded once. This TCR came from a woman aged 40 to 49 in good health. Some clones in this sample may be carry-over from other donors' samples. The rearrangement uses TRBV19 and TRBJ2-2, with 11 positions matching TRBD2. Sequenced material: PBMCs. CDR3: CASRLAGDASGELFF. In nucleotides, the CDR3 is TGTGCCAGTAGACTAGCGGGAGATGCCTCCGGGGAGCTGTTTTTT. The full variable domain, in which reference TRBV19 and TRBJ2-2 provide the parts outside the CDR3, is DGGITQSPKYLFRKEGQNVTLSCEQNLNHDAMYWYRQDPGQGLRLIYYSQIVNDFQKGDIAEGYSVSREKKESFPLTVTSAQKNPTAFYLCASRLAGDASGELFFGEGSRLTVL.